The clone carrying this TCR beta chain has just a few counts. Antigen: not known. The entry originates in a study of molecular identifiers for immune sequencing clone quantification. Study overall: Four portions were sequenced after RNA from about 20,000 or 100,000 naive CD8 cells was split five ways in replicates. Findings of the study overall: For highly expanded clones, sizes could be underestimated when identical TCR molecules share a barcode.

Listed TCR primers and previously described methods were used for bulk TCR libraries. TCRdb reanalysed the PCR reads using MiXCR and keeps one entry per CDR3 protein. The table lists about 100,000 distinct CDR3 sequences, around 33% of them singletons. This receptor was taken from a human donor in good health. Some libraries in this study had Jurkat cell RNA spiked in. The source material was naive CD8+ T cells from blood, with Jurkat cell RNA spiked in. Documented subset: FACS-sorted CD8+CD4-CCR7+CD45RA+ naive T cells.

The CDR3 sequence: CASSFGTRWFF. As DNA, the CDR3 is TGTGCCAGCAGCTTTGGGACTAGGTGGTTCTTC. The chain uses TRBV7-8 and TRBJ2-1; 8 positions match TRBD2. Per the germline V gene, CDR1 is SGHVS and CDR2 is FQNEAQ. The CDR3 extends over 11 amino acids. The V segment lost 3 bases and the J segment 15 bases; nucleotides outside the gene matches: 4. Supplemented by reference TRBV7-8 and TRBJ2-1, the full variable domain reads GAGVSQSPRYKVAKRGQDVALRCDPISGHVSLFWYQQALGQGPEFLTYFQNEAQLDKSGLPSDRFFAERPEGSVSTLKIQRTQQEDSAVYLCASSFGTRWFFGPGTRLTVL.